The present T cell receptor (beta chain) was sequenced within a study of monozygotic twins with inflammatory bowel disease. This CDR3 has 13 residues. Per germline, CDR1 SEHNR and CDR2 FQNEAQ (reference sequence). TCRdb derives one entry per CDR3 protein from the 5' RACE reads, leaving out DNA. The sample includes 110,000 to 150,000 distinct CDR3 sequences. Concerning this clonotype itself: Its antigen is not known.

General study findings and limits: The co-twins with IBD showed lower TCRbeta diversity (inverse Simpson) than their healthy siblings. Patients received differing immunosuppressive treatments, which may have added variability to their repertoires.

The sequencing sample was made of blood. The clonotype comes from a human donor with ulcerative colitis or Crohn's disease, or a healthy co-twin of an affected twin (not recorded which). This rearrangement joins TRBV7-9 to TRBJ1-1. The CDR3 here is CASSLSTVVEAFF.